The 27 T cell receptor beta chains reported below all come from one sample, sequenced in a study of PD-1 blockade in mismatch repair-deficient tumors. The repertoire was sequenced with immunoSEQ multiplex PCR; TCRdb's copy has only in-frame clones and lacks some. The sample shows under 75,000 clones, about 91% of them seen only once. This specimen was peripheral blood, taken 52 weeks after starting pembrolizumab. All receptors come from an adult with mismatch repair-deficient cancer.

J is TRBJ2-3 and V is TRBV9, with D maybe TRBD1 (6 bases). This CDR3 region has 17 residues. CDR1 and CDR2 (germline): SGDLS, YYNGEE. V lost 4 bases, J lost 0 bases, and 18 bases lay in between. The CDR3 loop is CASSPMNTGYSTDTQYF. DNA for the CDR3: TGTGCCAGCAGCCCGATGAACACAGGGTACAGCACAGATACGCAGTATTTT.

The chain has TRBV19 and TRBJ2-3, with 7 bases matching TRBD2. Trimming at V came to 4 bases and at J to 2 bases, leaving 12 bases not matched to a gene. Germline V gene data show CDR1 as LNHDA and CDR2 as SQIVND (reference sequence). CDR3 length equals 17 residues. CDR3 bases: TGTGCCAGTAGTACCCCCGGACTAGGCCGCTCCACAGATACGCAGTATTTT. Protein: CASSTPGLGRSTDTQYF.

This chain links TRBV28 with TRBJ2-3; 12 bases agree with TRBD2. This CDR3 contains 18 residues. Unmatched junction bases numbered 10, after V lost 5 bases and J lost 1 base. Germline V gene lookup returns CDR1 MDHEN and CDR2 SYDVKM. Written as DNA, the CDR3 is TGTGCCAGCAGTCCCCCGGTGACTAGCGGGAGCGGCACAGATACGCAGTATTTT. Its protein is CASSPPVTSGSGTDTQYF.

This clone appeared once. The chain employs TRBV7-8 and TRBJ2-6; tentative D call: TRBD1 (6 bases). This CDR3 contains 18 residues. V shed 5 bases and J shed 0 bases, with 17 bases lying between them. CDR1 and CDR2 (germline): SGHVS, FQNEAQ. CDR3 protein: CASSPRITGSSGANVLTF. The CDR3 region has the DNA TGTGCCAGCAGCCCAAGAATAACAGGGTCCTCTGGGGCCAACGTCCTGACTTTC.

In nucleotides, the CDR3 is TGTGCCAGCAGCCCCCCCCGGGGCGGGAGCTCCTACAATGAGCAGTTCTTC. As protein: CASSPPRGGSSYNEQFF. The gene calls are TRBV11-3 and TRBJ2-1; 7 positions match TRBD2. Germline V lookup: CDR1 SGHNT, CDR2 YENEEA. The CDR3 totals 17 residues. Trimming at V came to 5 bases and at J to 0 bases, leaving 10 bases not matched to a gene.

This clone was seen a single time. This chain joins TRBV18 and TRBJ2-5; the match to TRBD1 covers 9 bases. The V segment lost 3 bases and the J segment 2 bases; nucleotides outside the gene matches: 1. Germline loops: CDR1 KGHSH, CDR2 LQKENI. The CDR3 totals 14 residues. CDR3 in amino acids: CASSPGTGQETQYF. DNA of the CDR3: TGTGCCAGCTCACCGGGGACAGGGCAAGAGACCCAGTACTTC.

The chain links TRBV30 to TRBJ2-4, with 11 bases matching TRBD2. The CDR3 contains 16 residues. With 3 bases clipped from V and 6 bases from J, the junction kept 10 bases outside the gene matches. Looked up from germline, CDR1 is GTSNPN and CDR2 is SVGIG (reference sequence). CDR3 DNA: TGTGCCTGGAGGGGGAATAGCGGGAGGGCGGCAAACATTCAGTACTTC. Residues: CAWRGNSGRAANIQYF.

The chain carries TRBV11-2 and TRBJ2-4; D is undetermined. The CDR3 runs 14 residues. V was trimmed by 1 base and J by 9 bases, leaving 13 bases between them. From germline, CDR1 is SGHAT and CDR2 FQNNGV. The chain's CDR3 is CASSLVVPSGIQYF. In DNA form, the CDR3 reads TGTGCCAGCAGCTTAGTAGTCCCTTCAGGCATTCAGTACTTC.

The rearrangement uses TRBV29-1 and TRBJ2-7; D perhaps matches TRBD1 (6 bases). Germline CDR1 reads SQVTM; CDR2 reads ANQGSEA. This CDR3 has 13 amino acids. With 4 bases removed from V and 5 bases from J, the gap between germline ends came to 15 bases. The CDR3 spells CSVVGPGAHEQYF. The CDR3 DNA reads as TGCAGCGTTGTCGGACCAGGGGCCCACGAGCAGTACTTC.

Concerning this clone: Other DNA sequences from this sample encode an identical CDR3 as well. This chain connects TRBV7-9 to TRBJ1-1; D gene unclear. V was shortened by 0 bases and J by 6 bases, with 2 bases between the two germline ends. This CDR3 comprises 11 residues. Germline V gene lookup returns CDR1 SEHNR and CDR2 FQNEAQ (reference sequence). CDR3 coding DNA: TGTGCCAGCAGCTTAGCCCCTGAAGCTTTCTTT. This gives the protein CASSLAPEAFF.

As to this clone: Distinct nucleotide sequences in the sample also encode this CDR3. CDR3 DNA: TGTGCCAGTAGTATAGGACAGGGTGGATACGAGCAGTACTTC. Its translation: CASSIGQGGYEQYF. This chain uses TRBV19 with TRBJ2-7, with 7 bases that match TRBD1. Looked up from germline, CDR1 is LNHDA and CDR2 is SQIVND (reference sequence). The CDR3 consists of 14 residues. The V and J ends lost 1 base and 4 bases, in that order; junction bases with no gene match: 4.

The chain links TRBV29-1 to TRBJ2-3; either TRBD1 or TRBD2 may fit D (5 bases each). Germline V lookup: CDR1 SQVTM, CDR2 ANQGSEA. V was trimmed by 6 bases and J by 0 bases, leaving 16 bases between them. The CDR3 is made up of 15 amino acids. CDR3 loop: CSVDPGTSSTDTQYF. CDR3 coding DNA: TGCAGCGTCGACCCCGGGACGTCTAGCACAGATACGCAGTATTTT.

The V call is TRBV5-1, the J call TRBJ2-7; tentative D call: TRBD1 (5 bases). This CDR3 contains 13 residues. The germline V gene has CDR1 SGHRS and CDR2 YFSETQ. V was trimmed by 3 bases and J by 6 bases, leaving 13 bases between them. CDR3 loop: CASSSEPQGEQYF. Written as DNA, the CDR3 is TGCGCCAGCAGCTCGGAACCCCAGGGCGAGCAGTACTTC. Full variable domain (outside the CDR3, taken from reference TRBV5-1 and TRBJ2-7): KAGVTQTPRYLIKTRGQQVTLSCSPISGHRSVSWYQQTPGQGLQFLFEYFSETQRNKGNFPGRFSGRQFSNSRSEMNVSTLELGDSALYLCASSSEPQGEQYFGPGTRLTVT.

The chain uses TRBV4-1 and TRBJ2-5; D gene ambiguous. Germline assignment: CDR1 MGHRA and CDR2 YSYEKL. The CDR3 is 16 residues long. V lost 0 bases to trimming and J lost 1 base, with 12 bases between them. CDR3 amino acids: CASSQDSFRPQETQYF. The CDR3 nucleotides are TGCGCCAGCAGCCAAGACAGCTTTCGCCCCCAAGAGACCCAGTACTTC.

The rearrangement uses TRBV21-1 and TRBJ2-3; the DNA was not compared with TRBD1, the D call given in the table. TRBV21-1 is listed as a pseudogene. This CDR3 spans 17 amino acids. The CDR3 loop is CASSKARDRSSTDTQYF. In nucleotides, the CDR3 is TGTGCCAGCAGCAAAGCGAGGGACAGGTCCAGCACAGATACGCAGTATTTT.

The chain combines TRBV5-1 with TRBJ2-5, with a tentative D call TRBD2 (6 bases). The CDR3 is 15 amino acids. CDR1 SGHRS and CDR2 YFSETQ come from the germline V gene. Between the trimmed V and J ends, which lost 5 bases and 2 bases, there was a span of 16 bases. CDR3 DNA: TGCGCCAGCAGGCGGGGACCGAAAATTCAAGAGACCCAGTACTTC. It codes for CASRRGPKIQETQYF. The full variable domain, completed using reference TRBV5-1 and TRBJ2-5, is KAGVTQTPRYLIKTRGQQVTLSCSPISGHRSVSWYQQTPGQGLQFLFEYFSETQRNKGNFPGRFSGRQFSNSRSEMNVSTLELGDSALYLCASRRGPKIQETQYFGPGTRLLVL.

The V gene is TRBV30, the J gene TRBJ1-2, with D perhaps matching TRBD1 (6 bases). Germline V gene sequence: CDR1 GTSNPN, CDR2 SVGIG (reference sequence). The V end lost 2 bases, the J end lost 8 bases, and 15 bases lay between the germline ends. The CDR3 consists of 13 residues. The CDR3 nucleotides read TGTGCCTGGAGTCCCACGACAGGCGGGGGCTACACCTTC. It encodes CAWSPTTGGGYTF. Based on the CDR3 plus reference TRBV30 and TRBJ1-2, the full variable domain is SQTIHQWPATLVQPVGSPLSLECTVEGTSNPNLYWYRQAAGRGLQLLFYSVGIGQISSEVPQNLSASRPQDRQFILSSKKLLLSDSGFYLCAWSPTTGGGYTFGSGTRLTVV.

This clone was seen a few times. The chain couples TRBV30 to TRBJ1-5, with D maybe TRBD1 (5 bases). CDR3 length: 15 amino acids. Trimming stripped 0 bases from V and 0 bases from J, with 9 bases between. The germline gives CDR1 GTSNPN, CDR2 SVGIG (reference sequence). CDR3 sequence reads: CAWSVGAYSNQPQHF. The DNA of the CDR3 is TGTGCCTGGAGTGTAGGGGCCTATAGCAATCAGCCCCAGCATTTT.

The V and J genes are TRBV19 and TRBJ1-2, with 8 bases that match TRBD1. CDR3 size: 19 residues. The germline V gene has CDR1 LNHDA and CDR2 SQIVND (reference sequence). V dropped 10 bases and J dropped 5; count of bases not matched to a gene: 27. The chain's CDR3 is CAILGTRRGTGSRGYGYTF. The CDR3 nucleotides read TGTGCCATCCTGGGGACCAGGCGGGGGACAGGCTCGCGTGGGTATGGCTACACCTTC.

The chain links TRBV7-9 to TRBJ2-7; 7 bases agree with TRBD1. The germline CDR1 and CDR2 sequences are SEHNR and FQNEAQ (reference sequence). The CDR3 extends over 17 amino acids. J gave up 3 bases and V 5 bases, and 16 bases lay outside the gene matches. CDR3 sequence (DNA): TGTGCCAGCAGCCAAGATCTTAGAAGGGGGCTCTACTACGAGCAGTACTTC. It yields the protein CASSQDLRRGLYYEQYF.

This chain joins TRBV19 and TRBJ2-5; D gene unclear. Trimming removed 2 bases from V and 2 bases from J, with 9 bases in between. Germline assignment: CDR1 LNHDA and CDR2 SQIVND (reference sequence). CDR3 length: 14 residues. CDR3 loop: CASSIRTSQETQYF. The CDR3 DNA is TGTGCCAGTAGTATAAGGACGTCGCAAGAGACCCAGTACTTC.

The chain employs TRBV28 and TRBJ2-1, with 12 positions matching TRBD2. V was pared by 3 bases and J by 8 bases, with 11 bases of the junction left unmatched. Germline V lookup: CDR1 MDHEN, CDR2 SYDVKM. The CDR3 length is 17 residues. Written as DNA, the CDR3 is TGTGCCAGCAGTTTCCTTCGGACTAGCGGGACCTCCCATGAGCAGTTCTTC. It yields the protein CASSFLRTSGTSHEQFF.

The J gene is TRBJ1-2, the V gene TRBV6-5; the D gene is possibly TRBD1 (5 bases). Trimming took 6 bases from V and 5 from J, leaving 10 bases between them. Looked up from germline, CDR1 is MNHEY and CDR2 is SVGAGI. The length of the CDR3 is 12 residues. CDR3 in amino acids: CASSVAGYGYTF. DNA of the CDR3: TGTGCCAGCAGCGTAGCAGGGTATGGCTACACCTTC.

This rearrangement joins TRBV2 to TRBJ1-2; 8 bases align to TRBD1. V lost 6 bases and J lost 6; bases outside the gene matches: 9. Germline-derived CDR1 and CDR2 are SNHLY and FYNNEI. The CDR3 runs 14 residues. CDR3 loop: CASRPLGQGDGYTF. In DNA form, the CDR3 reads TGTGCCAGCAGGCCCCTCGGACAGGGCGATGGCTACACCTTC.

This rearrangement joins TRBV4-1 to TRBJ2-7, with D perhaps TRBD1 (6 bases). Germline V gene data show CDR1 as MGHRA and CDR2 as YSYEKL. The V gene lost 2 bases and the J gene lost 7 bases, with 18 bases spanning the gap. The CDR3 extends over 15 amino acids. CDR3 loop: CASSQQGTPVWEQYF. CDR3 DNA sequence: TGCGCCAGCAGCCAACAGGGGACCCCTGTGTGGGAGCAGTACTTC.

This clone was seen just once. This chain uses TRBV30 with TRBJ1-4; a possible D gene is TRBD1 (6 bases). Trimming removed 3 bases from V and 3 bases from J, with 8 bases in between. This CDR3 is 13 amino acids long. Germline-derived CDR1 and CDR2 are GTSNPN and SVGIG (reference sequence). The CDR3 loop is CAWRAGANEKLFF. The CDR3 DNA sequence: TGTGCCTGGAGGGCAGGGGCTAATGAAAAACTGTTTTTT.

The chain uses TRBV19 and TRBJ1-1; D unclear. Germline CDR1 is LNHDA and CDR2 is SQIVND (reference sequence). The V end lost 5 bases, the J end lost 0 bases, and 16 bases lay between the germline ends. CDR3 size: 16 residues. The CDR3 reads CASSLAGYTLNTEAFF. The CDR3, as DNA: TGTGCCAGTAGTCTGGCTGGGTACACCCTGAACACTGAAGCTTTCTTT.